The 2 T cell receptor beta chains in this list originate from one sample, sequenced in a study of cytomegalovirus exposure and HLA in healthy donors. The study ran its PCR with 60 Vbeta and 13 Jbeta primers. The data were produced by immunoSEQ multiplex PCR, yet TCRdb's version contains in-frame clones alone and is incomplete. Here the sample spans around 100,000 clones, approximately 76% being singletons. Sequencing was carried out using PBMCs. These receptor sequences come from a woman aged 55-75 years in good health and CMV-seropositive.

The chain joins TRBV6-5 to TRBJ1-1; 8 nucleotides align to TRBD1. Looked up from germline, CDR1 is MNHEY and CDR2 is SVGAGI. The CDR3 length is 14 residues. Unmatched junction bases numbered 11, after V lost 6 bases and J lost 8 bases. The CDR3 nucleotides are TGTGCCAGCAGCTACGTAAGGACAGGGCAGGAAGCTTTCTTT. Its translation is CASSYVRTGQEAFF.

This sequence joins TRBV27 and TRBJ2-1; TRBD2 aligns across 14 bases. The junction had 8 bases not matched to a gene; V was cut back by 9 bases and J by 10 bases. There are 14 residues in the CDR3. Germline CDR1 is MNHEY and CDR2 is SMNVEV (reference sequence). CDR3 DNA: TGTGCCAGTCAGGGACTAGCGGGAGTTGGAGAGCAGTTCTTC. Its translation: CASQGLAGVGEQFF.